This T cell receptor (beta chain) was obtained from a study of control samples from healthy donors and cancer patients. Clones were sequenced by immunoSEQ multiplex PCR, and TCRdb holds only the in-frame ones, with some missing. The data hold roughly 55,000 clones, with 90% to 96% observed a single time. This CDR3 comprises 16 residues. Germline values: CDR1 KGHSH, CDR2 LQKENI. Trimming took 3 bases from V and 2 from J, leaving 16 bases between them. The TCR was taken from a woman aged 18-29 years in good health. The rearrangement links TRBV18 to TRBJ2-5; D may be TRBD1 or TRBD2 (5 bases each). Sequencing used blood. The CDR3 DNA sequence: TGTGCCAGCTCACCCCGCAGGGAGCAGGGACAAGAGACCCAGTACTTC. It encodes CASSPRREQGQETQYF.